A selection of T cell receptor beta chains follows, all from one sample in a study of blood T cell repertoires in COVID-19. Clones were sequenced by immunoSEQ multiplex PCR, and TCRdb holds only the in-frame ones, with some missing. This sample has 200,000 to 250,000 clones, with about 85% found just once. Sequences were obtained from peripheral blood. The receptors stem from a woman between 18 and 29 years old who had recovered from COVID-19. The CDR3 runs from the conserved cysteine through the conserved F or W. The D gene is left open where the match is weak. Only part of the rows carry a size: once, few, many, or a class if the clone is expanded.

D gene	V gene	CDR3 length	J gene	clone size	CDR3 DNA	CDR3 protein
NA	TRBV6-1	15	TRBJ2-1	NA	TGTGCCAGCAGTGATCGCAGGTCCTTCATCAATGAGCAGTTCTTC	CASSDRRSFINEQFF
TRBD1	TRBV27	18	TRBJ2-1	NA	TGTGCCAGCAGTCGGACTCGGACAGGGGGTGTCCACTACAATGAGCAGTTCTTC	CASSRTRTGGVHYNEQFF
NA	TRBV7-9	15	TRBJ2-3	once	TGTGCCAGCAGCTTACCTAGGCTCCGCACAGATACGCAGTATTTT	CASSLPRLRTDTQYF
NA	TRBV25-1	15	TRBJ1-1	NA	TGTGCCAGCAGTGAGCGGGAGCAACTGAACACTGAAGCTTTCTTT	CASSEREQLNTEAFF
TRBD2	TRBV11-2	17	TRBJ2-3	NA	TGTGCCAGCAGCTTAGACCCTAGCGGGAGTAGCACAGATACGCAGTATTTT	CASSLDPSGSSTDTQYF
NA	TRBV12-5	16	TRBJ2-2	once	TGTGCTAGTGGTCCGCCCGGAGTATCGAACACCGGGGAGCTGTTTTTT	CASGPPGVSNTGELFF
TRBD1	TRBV10-3	15	TRBJ2-2	NA	TGTGCCATCAGTGCCCGGGACAGGGAAACCGGGGAGCTGTTTTTT	CAISARDRETGELFF
TRBD2	TRBV24-1	16	TRBJ2-2	NA	TGTGCCACTTCCTTGGGGGGCGGGAGGAGCGTCGGGGAGCTGTTTTTT	CATSLGGGRSVGELFF
NA	TRBV6-6	14	TRBJ2-2	NA	TGTGCCAGCAGTCTCGGACAGTTCACCGGGGAGCTGTTTTTT	CASSLGQFTGELFF
TRBD2	TRBV11-2	16	TRBJ2-1	NA	TGTGCCAGCAGCCTTCTTCTAGCGGGGGGTTACAATGAGCAGTTCTTC	CASSLLLAGGYNEQFF
TRBD1	TRBV5-1	15	TRBJ1-3	NA	TGCGCCAGCAGCTTTCGGACAGGGGATGGAAACACCATATATTTT	CASSFRTGDGNTIYF
TRBD2	TRBV7-8	15	TRBJ2-7	NA	TGTGCCAGCAGCTTAAGACTAGCGGGGATCTACGAGCAGTACTTC	CASSLRLAGIYEQYF
TRBD2	TRBV9	16	TRBJ2-7	once	TGTGCCAGCAGCGCGAGAATTAGCGGGAGGGCTTACGAGCAGTACTTC	CASSARISGRAYEQYF
TRBD2	TRBV19	17	TRBJ2-7	many	TGTGCCAGTAGTATTAAGGGCCTAGCGGATCCCTCCTACGAGCAGTACTTC	CASSIKGLADPSYEQYF
NA	TRBV7-9	14	TRBJ2-1	NA	TGTGCCAGCAGCTTCTGGCAGGGCTACAATGAGCAGTTCTTC	CASSFWQGYNEQFF
NA	TRBV2	15	TRBJ1-6	NA	TGTGCCAGCAGTGAGGGGGGGATGAATAATTCACCCCTCCACTTT	CASSEGGMNNSPLHF
TRBD1	TRBV11-2	15	TRBJ2-3	NA	TGTGCCAGCAGCCAAAGATACAGGGGGGAAGATACGCAGTATTTT	CASSQRYRGEDTQYF
NA	TRBV6-2/TRBV6-3	15	TRBJ2-7	NA	TGTGCCAGCAGTTACGGCAGGGGAGAATCCTACGAGCAGTACTTC	CASSYGRGESYEQYF
TRBD2	TRBV15	17	TRBJ2-5	NA	TGTGCCACCAGCAGAGATAGGCTAGCGGGAGTTCAAGAGACCCAGTACTTC	CATSRDRLAGVQETQYF